A selection of T cell receptor beta chains follows, all from one sample in a study of blood T cell repertoires in COVID-19. Profiling relied on immunoSEQ multiplex PCR, and the TCRdb table lists in-frame clones only, not all of them. The sample lists approximately 57,000 clones, 70% to 90% seen once, with 4.7% in the top ten. The sample was peripheral blood. Every receptor here comes from a man aged 35 to 55 with active COVID-19. Each CDR3 is given with its conserved first and last residue. D genes are given only for firm matches. A clone size is listed for some rows: how often the clone was seen (once, few, many), or a class if it is expanded.

V gene	J gene	clone size	D gene	CDR3 protein	CDR3 DNA
TRBV30	TRBJ1-5	-	TRBD1	CAWSVLGTGNQPQHF	TGTGCCTGGAGTGTACTAGGGACAGGGAATCAGCCCCAGCATTTT
TRBV15	TRBJ2-3	-	TRBD2	CATSRDRPGLAGVDTQYF	TGTGCCACCAGCAGAGATCGCCCCGGACTAGCGGGAGTAGATACGCAGTATTTT
TRBV11-2	TRBJ2-5	-	-	CASTLGRKETQYF	TGTGCCAGCACCTTGGGCAGAAAAGAGACCCAGTACTTC
TRBV6-5	TRBJ1-3	-	-	CATFHRDGNTIYF	TGTGCCACCTTTCACAGGGATGGAAACACCATATATTTT
TRBV13	TRBJ2-7	-	-	CASSSHLNREQYF	TGTGCCAGCAGCTCCCACTTAAACAGGGAGCAGTACTTC
TRBV28	TRBJ1-5	-	TRBD1	CASRVQGAYQPQHF	TGTGCCAGCAGGGTACAGGGGGCTTATCAGCCCCAGCATTTT
TRBV5-5	TRBJ2-3	few	TRBD2	CASSLSGGRDTQYF	TGTGCCAGCAGCCTAAGCGGGGGTCGGGATACGCAGTATTTT
TRBV7-3	TRBJ2-6	-	-	CASSLDTSGANVLTF	TGTGCCAGCAGCTTAGACACCTCCGGGGCCAACGTCCTGACTTTC
TRBV7-9	TRBJ2-1	-	TRBD2	CASSAIRTSGRDEQFF	TGTGCCAGCAGCGCGATTAGGACTAGCGGGAGGGATGAGCAGTTCTTC
TRBV11-2	TRBJ1-2	-	-	CASSPRTGGVMLLHYGYTF	TGTGCCAGCAGCCCCCGGACGGGAGGGGTGATGCTCCTTCACTATGGCTACACCTTC
TRBV7-2	TRBJ2-4	-	-	CASSLVSGLAKNIQYF	TGTGCCAGCAGCTTAGTTTCGGGTCTAGCCAAAAACATTCAGTACTTC
TRBV21-1	TRBJ2-3	few	-	CASSLQTSGYSTDTQYF	TGTGCCAGCAGCCTCCAGACTAGCGGGTATAGCACAGATACGCAGTATTTT
TRBV5-4	TRBJ2-1	-	-	CASSGAHNDEQFF	TGTGCCAGCAGCGGAGCCCACAACGATGAGCAGTTCTTC
TRBV28	TRBJ1-1	-	TRBD1	CASSLRTGTPEAFF	TGTGCCAGCAGTCTAAGGACAGGGACCCCTGAAGCTTTCTTT
TRBV18	TRBJ1-5	-	TRBD1	CASSPRQGQRNQPQHF	TGTGCCAGCTCACCGCGACAGGGGCAGAGGAATCAGCCCCAGCATTTT
TRBV6-5	TRBJ2-7	once	TRBD2	CASRPGLAASYEQYF	TGTGCCAGCAGGCCGGGACTAGCGGCTTCCTACGAGCAGTACTTC
TRBV7-9	TRBJ1-6	few	-	CASSLRVSANSPLHF	TGTGCCAGCAGCTTGAGGGTTTCTGCTAATTCACCCCTCCACTTT
TRBV7-8	TRBJ2-1	-	TRBD2	CAISTSGGRQFF	TGTGCCATCTCGACTAGCGGGGGAAGGCAGTTCTTC
TRBV3-1/TRBV3-2	TRBJ1-1	-	TRBD1	CASSRLGQGFEAFF	TGTGCCAGCAGCCGCCTCGGACAGGGATTTGAAGCTTTCTTT
TRBV24-1	TRBJ2-3	-	TRBD1	CATSHTRTGGTDTQYF	TGTGCCACCAGTCACACCCGGACAGGGGGCACAGATACGCAGTATTTT
TRBV27	TRBJ2-3	-	TRBD2	CASSFWSGRSTDTQYF	TGTGCCAGCAGTTTTTGGAGCGGGAGGTCCACAGATACGCAGTATTTT
TRBV4-2	TRBJ2-2	-	TRBD2	CASSPSGGYTGELFF	TGTGCCAGCAGCCCCAGCGGGGGTTACACCGGGGAGCTGTTTTTT
TRBV5-5	TRBJ2-7	once	-	CASSFGWEATYEQYF	TGTGCCAGCAGCTTTGGGTGGGAGGCCACCTACGAGCAGTACTTC
TRBV7-9	TRBJ2-3	once	-	CASSFAEITDTQYF	TGTGCCAGCAGCTTTGCGGAAATCACAGATACGCAGTATTTT
TRBV5-1	TRBJ1-2	-	-	CASSREANYGYTF	TGCGCCAGCAGCCGGGAGGCTAACTATGGCTACACCTTC
TRBV18	TRBJ2-1	-	TRBD2	CASSPPGRYNEQFF	TGTGCCAGCTCACCTCCCGGGAGGTACAATGAGCAGTTCTTC
TRBV27	TRBJ1-6	-	-	CASSKGGLTISYNSPLHF	TGTGCCAGCAGTAAGGGGGGACTAACGATCTCCTATAATTCACCCCTCCACTTT
TRBV28	TRBJ1-1	many	TRBD1	CASSTDRGFMNTEAFF	TGTGCCAGCAGTACAGACAGGGGTTTCATGAACACTGAAGCTTTCTTT
TRBV30	TRBJ1-2	-	-	CAWSVWGGNYGYTF	TGTGCCTGGAGTGTATGGGGGGGGAACTATGGCTACACCTTC
TRBV27	TRBJ1-1	-	-	CASRTAGTPMNTEAFF	TGTGCCAGCAGAACCGCCGGGACACCCATGAACACTGAAGCTTTCTTT
TRBV10-3	TRBJ1-1	-	TRBD1	CAISGRTGGDTEAFF	TGTGCCATCAGTGGCCGGACAGGGGGCGACACTGAAGCTTTCTTT
TRBV19	TRBJ2-2	-	-	CASSIIVTRELFF	TGTGCCAGTAGTATTATAGTCACCAGGGAGCTGTTTTTT
TRBV25-1	TRBJ2-2	once	-	CASLGTPNTGELFF	TGTGCCAGCCTCGGGACTCCGAACACCGGGGAGCTGTTTTTT
TRBV9	TRBJ2-3	-	TRBD2	CASSTGTSGRWTDTQYF	TGTGCCAGCAGCACTGGGACTAGCGGGAGATGGACAGATACGCAGTATTTT
TRBV5-5	TRBJ2-7	-	TRBD1	CASTHGQDYEQYF	TGTGCCAGCACTCATGGACAGGACTACGAGCAGTACTTC
TRBV9	TRBJ2-3	-	TRBD2	CASSVPKLLAGVGDTQYF	TGTGCCAGCAGCGTACCTAAGCTACTAGCGGGAGTAGGGGATACGCAGTATTTT
TRBV20-1	TRBJ1-1	-	-	CSARDDTEAFF	TGCAGTGCTAGAGACGACACTGAAGCTTTCTTT
TRBV29-1	TRBJ2-5	-	-	CSVEGQMYQETQYF	TGCAGCGTTGAAGGACAGATGTACCAAGAGACCCAGTACTTC
TRBV10-2	TRBJ2-1	once	TRBD2	CASSELVRESYNEQFF	TGCGCCAGCAGTGAGTTGGTGCGGGAGTCCTACAATGAGCAGTTCTTC